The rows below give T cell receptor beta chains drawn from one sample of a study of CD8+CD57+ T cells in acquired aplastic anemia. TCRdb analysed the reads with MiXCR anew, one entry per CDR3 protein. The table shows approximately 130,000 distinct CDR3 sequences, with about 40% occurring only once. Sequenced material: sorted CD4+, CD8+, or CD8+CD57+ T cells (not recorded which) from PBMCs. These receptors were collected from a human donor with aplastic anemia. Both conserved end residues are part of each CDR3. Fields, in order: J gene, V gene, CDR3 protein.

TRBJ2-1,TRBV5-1,CASSRSGQTGNEQFF
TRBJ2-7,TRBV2,CASSEVNGASSYEQYF
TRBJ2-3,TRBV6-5,CASSYGQMSTDTQYF
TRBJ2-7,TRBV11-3,CASSSRADSYNEQYF
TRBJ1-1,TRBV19,CASTTNGVLNTEAFF
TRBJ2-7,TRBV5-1,CASSSGTGPYEQYF
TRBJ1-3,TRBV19,CASSIVDRKRRNTIYF
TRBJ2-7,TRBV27,CASSSAGGFSYEQYF
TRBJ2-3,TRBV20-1,CSARAPAGGRDTQYF
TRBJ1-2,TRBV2,CASSRRWGRVASGYTF
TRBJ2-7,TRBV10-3,CASSPGNPDEQYF
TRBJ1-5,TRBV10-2,CASSDSTDQPQHF
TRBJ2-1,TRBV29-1,CSVERLAGANEQFF
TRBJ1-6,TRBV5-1,CASSLDGQPNSPLHF
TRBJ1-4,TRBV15,CATRTAWGEKLFF
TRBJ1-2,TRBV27,CASSLVTGQGVYGYTF
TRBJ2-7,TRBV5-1,CASSFMAGGPPDEQYF
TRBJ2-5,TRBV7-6,CASSVFAGETQYF
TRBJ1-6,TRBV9,CASSVQQGKNSPLHF
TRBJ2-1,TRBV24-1,CATRDLHSEQFF
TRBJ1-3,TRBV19,CASSGDRNAIYF
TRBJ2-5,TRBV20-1,CSARGIQETQYF
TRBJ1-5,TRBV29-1,CSVAKGSDSNQPQHF
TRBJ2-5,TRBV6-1,CASSKIPTGKETQYF
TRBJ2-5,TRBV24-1,CAISGGEETQYF
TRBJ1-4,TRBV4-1,CASSQDKVLEKLFF
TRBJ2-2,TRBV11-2,CASSFRFSGELFF
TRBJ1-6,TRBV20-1,CSARGRNLASSYNSPLHF
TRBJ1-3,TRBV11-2,CASMQPFSGNSGNTIYF
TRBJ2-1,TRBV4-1,CASSQERTSGINEQFF
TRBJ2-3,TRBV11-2,CASSPRQGGSTDTQYF
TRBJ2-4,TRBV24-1,CATRDRGDIQYF
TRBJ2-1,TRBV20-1,CSASLSLLAGKWNEQFF
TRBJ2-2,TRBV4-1,CASSPWGANTGELFF
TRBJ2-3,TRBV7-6,CASSLELRTDTQYF
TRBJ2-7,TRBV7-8,CASSPGGEQYF
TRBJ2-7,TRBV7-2,CASSLASSYEQYF
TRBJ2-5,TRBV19,CASSMLGREETQYF
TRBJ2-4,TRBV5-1,CASSGGIKNIQYF
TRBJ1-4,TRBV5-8,CASSFVLEKLFF
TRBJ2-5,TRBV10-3,CAITEAPAQETQYF
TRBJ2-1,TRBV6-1,CASTRGGAAYNEQFF
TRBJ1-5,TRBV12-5,CASGLVSRTGDQPQHF
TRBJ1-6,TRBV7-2,CASSLGLQGNSPLHF
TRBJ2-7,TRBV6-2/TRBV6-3,CASSTHKGTSSYEQYF
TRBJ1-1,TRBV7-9,CTPSQNTEAFF
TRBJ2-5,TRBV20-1,CSAPQRGKETQYF
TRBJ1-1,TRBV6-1,CASLNTEAFF